The clone carrying this T cell receptor (beta chain) is medium-sized by share. Antigen specificity is unknown. TCRdb used MiXCR to reprocess the multiplex PCR reads, holding one entry per CDR3 protein. This table holds around 520 distinct CDR3 sequences, under 14% found once. Overall study results and limits: Tumor Treg TCRs overlapped most with tumor naive CD4+ cells.

The clonotype originates from a female donor with breast cancer. The sequenced sample consisted of naive CD4+ T cells sorted from blood. Subset in this sample: naive CD4+ T cells, CD4+CD45RA+CD25-.

The CDR3 DNA is TGTGCCAGCAGCTTAAACTATGGCTACACCTTC. Residues: CASSLNYGYTF. The chain is built from TRBV12-3 or TRBV12-4 and TRBJ1-2; D not certain. The CDR3 spans 11 residues. Trimming stripped 6 bases from V and 2 bases from J, with 4 bases between.